The 29 T cell receptor beta chains given below trace back to one sample, sequenced in a study of blood T cell repertoires in COVID-19. TCRdb's copy holds only in-frame clones and misses some; the assay was immunoSEQ multiplex PCR. This sample has under 150,000 clones; roughly 90% occur once, and the top ten carry 8% to 8.5%. Sequenced: peripheral blood. These receptors came from a woman aged 70-85 years who had recovered from COVID-19.

The chain's CDR3 is CASSRQGNGYTF. CDR3 bases: TGTGCCAGCAGCCGGCAGGGAAATGGCTACACCTTC. The chain carries TRBV7-2 and TRBJ1-2, with D perhaps TRBD1 (5 bases). Germline CDR1 and CDR2: SGHTA and FQGNSA. The CDR3 is 12 residues long. Trimming took off 5 bases at V and 6 bases at J, with 10 bases between the two ends.

This chain uses TRBV29-1 with TRBJ2-5; D gene unclear. Germline V gene lookup returns CDR1 SQVTM and CDR2 ANQGSEA. Trimming removed 3 bases at V and 5 bases at J, with 13 bases between. The CDR3 length is 13 residues. The CDR3 coding sequence is TGCAGCGTTGAGGGTCCCAAGAGGGAGACCCAGTACTTC. Protein sequence: CSVEGPKRETQYF.

The chain is built from TRBV19 and TRBJ2-3, with D perhaps TRBD2 (6 bases). This CDR3 is built from 13 residues. Germline CDR1 is LNHDA and CDR2 is SQIVND (reference sequence). V was shortened by 7 bases and J by 3 bases, with 11 bases between the two germline ends. The CDR3 loop is CASNPGGTDTQYF. CDR3 sequence (DNA): TGTGCCAGTAACCCCGGGGGAACAGATACGCAGTATTTT.

V usage is TRBV28 and J usage is TRBJ2-3; D might be TRBD2 (5 bases). Per the germline V gene, CDR1 is MDHEN and CDR2 is SYDVKM. Trimming took 3 bases from V and 4 from J, leaving 14 bases between them. The CDR3 runs to 15 residues. The CDR3 sequence: CASSFGGKFADTQYF. DNA for the CDR3: TGTGCCAGCAGTTTTGGAGGCAAATTCGCAGATACGCAGTATTTT.

This sequence joins TRBV6-2 or TRBV6-3 and TRBJ2-2; 8 positions match TRBD1. CDR3 length: 15 amino acids. Germline V gene lookup returns CDR1 MNHEY and CDR2 SVGEGT. V trimming: 2 bases; J trimming: 3 bases; junction bases outside the gene matches: 2. CDR3 in DNA: TGTGCCAGCAGTTACGGACAGGGCGACACCGGGGAGCTGTTTTTT. Its translation: CASSYGQGDTGELFF.

The table lists this clone with a few counts. The rearrangement links TRBV9 to TRBJ2-7; 8 bases map to TRBD2. The CDR3 contains 16 residues. Germline CDR1 SGDLS, CDR2 YYNGEE. The J segment lost 2 bases and the V segment lost 0 bases, leaving 7 bases of the junction unmatched. CDR3 nucleotides: TGTGCCAGCAGCGTAGTGGCGGGAGGAGGCGCCTACGAGCAGTACTTC. This sequence encodes CASSVVAGGGAYEQYF.

V gene TRBV5-1 combines with J gene TRBJ2-1; weak D call: TRBD2 (5 bases). Trimming took off 7 bases at V and 4 bases at J, with 21 bases between the two ends. This CDR3 is 16 amino acids long. Looked up from germline, CDR1 is SGHRS and CDR2 is YFSETQ. The CDR3 bases are TGCGCCAGCGAAGGCGGGTCTTCCCCGGGATACAATGAGCAGTTCTTC. Translated: CASEGGSSPGYNEQFF.

The chain joins TRBV29-1 to TRBJ2-3; D is possibly TRBD2 (5 bases). With 3 bases removed from V and 1 base from J, the gap between germline ends came to 8 bases. Germline CDR1 SQVTM, CDR2 ANQGSEA. This CDR3 contains 13 residues. The CDR3 here is CSVDWRGTDTQYF. CDR3 in DNA: TGCAGCGTTGACTGGCGGGGCACAGATACGCAGTATTTT.

This chain links TRBV12-3 or TRBV12-4 with TRBJ2-3; 8 bases align to TRBD2. With V trimmed by 4 bases and J by 12 bases, 3 bases remained unmatched. The CDR3 is made up of 11 amino acids. CDR3 loop: CASSWTSPQYF. The DNA of the CDR3 is TGTGCCAGCAGTTGGACTAGCCCCCAGTATTTT.

This clone came up once. V usage is TRBV27 and J usage is TRBJ2-1, with TRBD2 identical over 11 bases. In germline, CDR1 is MNHEY, CDR2 SMNVEV (reference sequence). The CDR3 is 16 residues long. The V gene end was trimmed by 4 bases and the J gene end by 6 bases; junction bases not matched to a gene: 8. CDR3 DNA: TGTGCCAGCAGTTCCCGGGGGACTAGCGGACCCAATGAGCAGTTCTTC. Its protein product is CASSSRGTSGPNEQFF.

The rearrangement uses TRBV5-1 and TRBJ1-2, with 7 positions matching TRBD1. From germline, CDR1 is SGHRS and CDR2 YFSETQ. The junction had 11 bases not matched to a gene; V was cut back by 5 bases and J by 4 bases. There are 15 residues in the CDR3. CDR3 bases: TGCGCCAGCAGTTTGATGACAGGGCAGACCTATGGCTACACCTTC. Its translation: CASSLMTGQTYGYTF.

This sequence joins TRBV11-3 and TRBJ2-3; D is undetermined. CDR1 is SGHNT, CDR2 YENEEA, per germline. With 0 bases removed from V and 5 bases from J, the gap between germline ends came to 9 bases. The CDR3 consists of 14 residues. The CDR3 is CASSLDSELDTQYF. In nucleotides, the CDR3 is TGTGCCAGCAGCTTAGATTCGGAGTTAGATACGCAGTATTTT.

V and J are TRBV5-4 and TRBJ2-7; TRBD1 matches at 7 bases. Germline V gene sequence: CDR1 SGHNT, CDR2 YYREEE (reference sequence). V gave up 0 bases and J gave up 7 bases; unmatched junction bases: 13. The CDR3 consists of 16 residues. CDR3 DNA: TGTGCCAGCAGCTTGGAGGCGGAGACAGGGACCCCTGAGCAGTACTTC. Encoded protein: CASSLEAETGTPEQYF. Complete variable domain (other parts from reference TRBV5-4 and TRBJ2-7): ETGVTQSPTHLIKTRGQQVTLRCSSQSGHNTVSWYQQALGQGPQFIFQYYREEENGRGNFPPRFSGLQFPNYSSELNVNALELDDSALYLCASSLEAETGTPEQYFGPGTRLTVT.

This chain links TRBV10-3 with TRBJ1-5; D might be TRBD1 (5 bases). Trimming shortened V by 8 bases and J by 4 bases, and 15 bases separated the two germline ends. Looked up from germline, CDR1 is ENHRY and CDR2 is SYGVKD. The CDR3 is 14 amino acids. Here the CDR3 DNA reads TGTGCCATCGGCGCAGGGAGGGTGAATCAGCCCCAGCATTTT. It encodes CAIGAGRVNQPQHF.

The chain couples TRBV5-1 to TRBJ1-3, with D possibly being TRBD1 (5 bases). This CDR3 contains 14 residues. The V gene's germline CDR1 is SGHRS and CDR2 YFSETQ. The ends were cut back, 4 bases at V and 3 bases at J, with 11 bases in the middle. The CDR3 is CASSPGSIGNTIYF. The CDR3 DNA reads TGCGCCAGCAGCCCAGGGTCTATTGGAAACACCATATATTTT.

The chain employs TRBV19 and TRBJ2-1, with 9 bases identical to TRBD2. Trimming cost V 4 bases and J 7 bases; bases outside gene matches: 5. The germline V gene has CDR1 LNHDA and CDR2 SQIVND (reference sequence). This CDR3 contains 14 residues. Here the CDR3 reads CASSSGGARNEQFF. CDR3 nucleotides: TGTGCCAGTAGTAGCGGGGGGGCCCGAAATGAGCAGTTCTTC.

V is TRBV5-4 and J is TRBJ1-1, with TRBD1 matching over 7 bases. The V gene's germline CDR1 is SGHNT and CDR2 YYREEE (reference sequence). V lost 4 bases, J lost 5 bases, and 14 bases stayed unmatched. CDR3 length: 16 amino acids. The CDR3 DNA sequence: TGTGCCAGCAGCCCCCAGAGGGGGCTAGGAAATACTGAAGCTTTCTTT. The encoded protein is CASSPQRGLGNTEAFF.

The chain employs TRBV19 and TRBJ1-2, with 10 bases identical to TRBD1. Germline V lookup: CDR1 LNHDA, CDR2 SQIVND (reference sequence). The CDR3 totals 14 residues. V lost 6 bases to trimming and J lost 4 bases; unmatched junction nucleotides: 5. In DNA form, the CDR3 reads TGTGCCAGTAGCCCCGGGACAGGGGTCTATGGCTACACCTTC. This codes for CASSPGTGVYGYTF.

In this sample, this clone turned up once. This chain connects TRBV11-1 to TRBJ2-5; D possibly corresponds to TRBD1 (5 bases). The CDR3 totals 12 residues. Germline V lookup: CDR1 SGHAT, CDR2 FQDESV (reference sequence). Trimming pared 8 bases from V and 2 bases from J, leaving 9 bases between. The CDR3 protein is CASGRTQETQYF. In DNA, the CDR3 is TGTGCCAGCGGCAGGACACAAGAGACCCAGTACTTC.

The chain is built from TRBV6-5 and TRBJ1-2; the D gene is possibly TRBD1 (5 bases). Germline V gives CDR1 MNHEY, CDR2 SVGAGI. CDR3 length: 15 residues. Trimming cost V 6 bases and J 5 bases, with 19 bases left between them. The CDR3 DNA reads TGTGCCAGCAGCTTTGTAACCGGGACTCCATATGGCTACACCTTC. Protein sequence: CASSFVTGTPYGYTF.

In its sample, this clone was seen a few times. The DNA for the CDR3 is TGTGCCAGCAGCGTAGGGGCGGGCCACGGACAGAATCAGCCCCAGCATTTT. Protein product: CASSVGAGHGQNQPQHF. The chain recombines TRBV9 with TRBJ1-5; D perhaps matches TRBD1 (6 bases). Germline-derived CDR1 and CDR2 are SGDLS and YYNGEE. Between the trimmed V and J ends, which lost 0 bases and 4 bases, there was a span of 17 bases. This CDR3 region has 17 residues.

CDR3 DNA sequence: TGTGCCAGCGGTCTATCGGGGGGCTATGAGCAGTTCTTC. This sequence encodes CASGLSGGYEQFF. This chain joins TRBV6-5 and TRBJ2-1; D might be TRBD2 (7 bases). The length of the CDR3 is 13 residues. The V and J ends lost 8 bases and 8 bases respectively, with 16 bases between them. CDR1 is MNHEY, CDR2 SVGAGI, per germline.

J is TRBJ1-2 and V is TRBV6-4; 9 bases fit TRBD1. Trimming removed 4 bases from V and 4 bases from J; junction bases left unmatched: 10. The CDR3 has 16 amino acids. Germline CDR1 reads MRHNA; CDR2 reads SNTAGT. The CDR3 sequence is CASSAGPGTGLYGYTF. Here the CDR3 DNA reads TGTGCCAGCAGTGCCGGCCCCGGGACAGGGCTCTATGGCTACACCTTC.

This chain joins TRBV7-3 and TRBJ2-1; the match to TRBD2 covers 11 bases. The V segment lost 4 bases and the J segment 10 bases; nucleotides outside the gene matches: 9. This CDR3 spans 15 amino acids. The germline V gene encodes CDR1 SGHTA and CDR2 FQGTGA. The CDR3 loop reads CASSSGTSGLSEQFF. CDR3 coding DNA: TGTGCCAGCAGCTCCGGGACTAGCGGCCTCTCAGAGCAGTTCTTC.

The V call is TRBV7-9, the J call TRBJ1-6; a possible D gene is TRBD1 (6 bases). V was shortened by 0 bases and J by 4 bases, with 10 bases between the two germline ends. Germline V CDR1 and CDR2: SEHNR, FQNEAQ (reference sequence). The CDR3 is made up of 16 amino acids. The CDR3 DNA is TGTGCCAGCAGCTTAGCGACAGGTGATTATAATTCACCCCTCCACTTT. Protein: CASSLATGDYNSPLHF.

The chain recombines TRBV24-1 with TRBJ2-1; 7 bases align to TRBD1. CDR1 KGHDR and CDR2 SFDVKD come from the germline V gene. This CDR3 is built from 13 residues. With 4 bases clipped from V and 8 bases from J, the junction kept 4 bases outside the gene matches. The CDR3 DNA follows: TGTGCCACCAGTGACCCGGACAGGCATGAGCAGTTCTTC. Amino acids: CATSDPDRHEQFF.

This chain joins TRBV28 and TRBJ2-3; the match to TRBD2 covers 13 bases. With V trimmed by 3 bases and J by 7 bases, 4 bases remained unmatched. The germline V gene has CDR1 MDHEN and CDR2 SYDVKM. The CDR3 is 15 amino acids. The CDR3 DNA reads TGTGCCAGCAGTTTGACTAGCGGGGGGCGCAATACGCAGTATTTT. As protein: CASSLTSGGRNTQYF.

The chain links TRBV19 to TRBJ2-2; 13 bases align to TRBD2. J gave up 6 bases and V 10 bases, and 8 bases lay outside the gene matches. CDR3 length: 15 residues. Looked up from germline, CDR1 is LNHDA and CDR2 is SQIVND (reference sequence). The CDR3 protein is CATMTTSGGAGELFF. As DNA, the CDR3 is TGTGCCACCATGACAACTAGCGGGGGGGCCGGGGAGCTGTTTTTT.

The chain combines TRBV5-1 with TRBJ1-1, with 7 nucleotides matching TRBD1. The V gene end was trimmed by 4 bases and the J gene end by 1 base; junction bases not matched to a gene: 7. Germline loops: CDR1 SGHRS, CDR2 YFSETQ. There are 15 residues in the CDR3. The CDR3 DNA is TGCGCCAGCAGCGGGTTCACAGGGGCGAACACTGAAGCTTTCTTT. Amino acid sequence: CASSGFTGANTEAFF.